The rows below give T cell receptor beta chains drawn from one sample of a study of T-cell memory formation after mild COVID-19. One entry per CDR3 protein results from TCRdb running MiXCR on the 5' RACE reads. The data contain about 110,000 distinct CDR3 sequences, more than 15% of them seen just once; the ten biggest clones take up 25% to 35%. The material sequenced was PBMCs or a T cell subset sorted from them (not recorded which). These receptors all come from an adult woman who had mild COVID-19 (a few samples of this study predate the infection). Cell type and time point are not known. Each CDR3 is given with its conserved first and last residue. The order of the fields is J gene, V gene, clone size, D gene, CDR3 protein, CDR3 DNA. The D gene is left open where the match is weak. Not all rows give a size; the values are once, few, many and, for expanded clones, a class.

TRBJ2-1 TRBV7-9 . . CASSLSGVTNWNRNEQFF TGTGCCAGCAGCTTATCGGGAGTTACAAACTGGAACCGAAATGAGCAGTTCTTC
TRBJ1-2 TRBV7-8 few TRBD1 CASSLDLSDRDYGYTF TGTGCCAGCAGCTTAGACCTCAGCGACAGGGACTATGGCTACACCTTC
TRBJ2-5 TRBV4-1 . . CASSTPQPAGLLGETQYF TGCGCCAGCAGCACCCCGCAACCGGCGGGGCTATTAGGAGAGACCCAGTACTTC
TRBJ1-1 TRBV9 . . CASSVGGGRGTEAFF TGTGCCAGCAGCGTAGGTGGGGGGCGCGGCACTGAAGCTTTCTTT
TRBJ1-1 TRBV6-5 many . CASSAWLNTEAFF TGTGCCAGCAGTGCTTGGTTGAACACTGAAGCTTTCTTT
TRBJ2-1 TRBV10-3 . . CAIRGIEMATNEQFF TGTGCCATCAGGGGGATCGAGATGGCCACAAATGAGCAGTTCTTC
TRBJ1-2 TRBV20-1 . . CSARARAGPHGYTF TGCAGTGCTAGAGCTCGGGCAGGCCCGCATGGCTACACCTTC
TRBJ2-5 TRBV7-9 . TRBD2 CASSLPRSAGTRQETQYF TGTGCCAGCAGCTTGCCTAGGTCAGCGGGGACCCGTCAAGAGACCCAGTACTTC
TRBJ1-5 TRBV7-9 few . CASSLGQGSNQPQHF TGTGCCAGCAGCTTAGGCCAAGGGAGCAATCAGCCCCAGCATTTT
TRBJ1-2 TRBV7-9 few . CASSLRDTTIAF TGTGCCAGCAGCTTACGAGACACGACTATCGCCTTC
TRBJ2-1 TRBV2 . TRBD1 CASSEGQGTGRADNEQFF TGTGCCAGCAGTGAAGGGCAGGGGACAGGTAGGGCCGACAATGAGCAGTTCTTC
TRBJ2-5 TRBV7-2 few TRBD1 CASSSWDRGRETQYF TGTGCCAGCAGCTCCTGGGACAGGGGAAGGGAGACCCAGTACTTC
TRBJ2-1 TRBV12-3/TRBV12-4 . . CASSLSTRKSNEQFF TGTGCCAGCAGTTTATCCACAAGGAAGTCCAATGAGCAGTTCTTC
TRBJ2-7 TRBV4-3 few . CASSQGSSAAYEQYF TGCGCCAGCAGCCAAGGTAGTAGCGCCGCCTACGAGCAGTACTTC
TRBJ1-1 TRBV21-1 . . CASGVRYGGKGGMNTEAFF TGTGCCAGCGGGGTCCGATATGGAGGGAAGGGGGGCATGAACACTGAAGCTTTCTTT
TRBJ1-3 TRBV12-3/TRBV12-4 few . CASRKQQEQGNTIYF TGTGCCAGCAGGAAACAGCAGGAGCAAGGAAACACCATATATTTT
TRBJ2-3 TRBV4-1 . . CASSALQNGDTQYF TGCGCCAGCAGCGCTCTCCAGAACGGGGATACGCAGTATTTT
TRBJ1-1 TRBV5-6 . TRBD1 CASSFPQGAQDEAFF TGTGCCAGCAGCTTTCCCCAGGGGGCGCAGGATGAAGCTTTCTTT
TRBJ2-7 TRBV7-8 . . CASSSTEGSYEQYF TGTGCCAGCAGTTCTACAGAGGGCTCCTACGAGCAGTACTTC
TRBJ2-1 TRBV10-2 few . CASFGLGSLFF .
TRBJ2-5 TRBV2 few TRBD2 CASRATTSGGQQETQYF TGTGCCAGCAGGGCAACGACTAGCGGGGGCCAGCAAGAGACCCAGTACTTC
TRBJ2-7 TRBV4-2 . TRBD2 CASSRLASGAYEQYF TGTGCCAGCAGCCGCCTGGCTAGCGGAGCCTACGAGCAGTACTTC